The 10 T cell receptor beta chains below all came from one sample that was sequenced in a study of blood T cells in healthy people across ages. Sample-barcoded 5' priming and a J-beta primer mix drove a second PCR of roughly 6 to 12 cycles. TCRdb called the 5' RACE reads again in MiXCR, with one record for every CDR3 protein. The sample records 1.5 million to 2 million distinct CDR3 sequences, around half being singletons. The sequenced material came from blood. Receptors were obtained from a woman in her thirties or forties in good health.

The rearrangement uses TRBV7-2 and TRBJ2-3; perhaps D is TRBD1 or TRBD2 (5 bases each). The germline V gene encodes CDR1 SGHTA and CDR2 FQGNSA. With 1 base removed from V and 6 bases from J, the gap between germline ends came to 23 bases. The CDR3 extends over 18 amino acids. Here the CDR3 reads CASSLVFGPGAGSDTQYF. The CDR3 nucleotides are TGTGCCAGCAGCTTAGTTTTCGGGCCCGGGGCTGGGTCGGATACGCAGTATTTT.

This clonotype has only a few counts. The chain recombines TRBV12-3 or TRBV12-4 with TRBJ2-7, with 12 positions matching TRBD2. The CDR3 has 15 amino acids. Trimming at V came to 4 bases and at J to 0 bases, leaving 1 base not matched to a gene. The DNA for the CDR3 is TGTGCCAGCAGTTGGACTAGCGGGGCCTCCTACGAGCAGTACTTC. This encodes CASSWTSGASYEQYF.

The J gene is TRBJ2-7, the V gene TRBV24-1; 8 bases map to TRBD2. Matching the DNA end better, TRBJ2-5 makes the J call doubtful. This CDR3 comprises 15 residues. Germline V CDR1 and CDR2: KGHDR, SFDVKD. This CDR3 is CATSDSRGVGETQYF. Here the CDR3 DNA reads TGTGCCACCAGTGATTCGCGGGGGGTCGGCGAGACCCAGTACTTC.

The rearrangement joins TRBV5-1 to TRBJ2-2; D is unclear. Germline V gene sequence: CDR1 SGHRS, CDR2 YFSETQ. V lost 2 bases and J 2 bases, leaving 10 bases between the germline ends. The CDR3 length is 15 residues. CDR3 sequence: CASSFNGPNTGELFF. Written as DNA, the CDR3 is TGCGCCAGCAGCTTTAACGGGCCCAACACCGGGGAGCTGTTTTTT.

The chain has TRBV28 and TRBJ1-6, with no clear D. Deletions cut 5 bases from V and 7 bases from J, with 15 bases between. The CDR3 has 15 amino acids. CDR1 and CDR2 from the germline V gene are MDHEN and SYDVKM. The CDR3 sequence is CASSLVRAENSPLHF. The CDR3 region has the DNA TGTGCCAGCAGTCTCGTAAGGGCTGAGAATTCACCCCTCCACTTT.

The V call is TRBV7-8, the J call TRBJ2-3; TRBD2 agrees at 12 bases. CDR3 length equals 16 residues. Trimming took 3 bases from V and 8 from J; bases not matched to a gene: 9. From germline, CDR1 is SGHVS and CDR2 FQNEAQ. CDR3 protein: CASSFRLAGEGGTQYF. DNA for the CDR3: TGTGCCAGCAGCTTTAGACTAGCGGGGGAAGGCGGTACGCAGTATTTT.

CDR3: CASSGVKGEADTQYF. Written as DNA, the CDR3 is TGCGCCAGCAGCGGGGTAAAAGGGGAAGCAGATACGCAGTATTTT. J is TRBJ2-3 and V is TRBV5-1; TRBD1 is a possible D gene (5 bases). Looked up from germline, CDR1 is SGHRS and CDR2 is YFSETQ. V was shortened by 4 bases and J by 4 bases, with 16 bases between the two germline ends. The CDR3 spans 15 residues.

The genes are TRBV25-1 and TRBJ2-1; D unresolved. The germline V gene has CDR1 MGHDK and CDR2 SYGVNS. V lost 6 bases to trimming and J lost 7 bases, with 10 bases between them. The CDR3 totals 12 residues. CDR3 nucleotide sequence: TGTGCCAGCAGGGCTGGGCTGAATGAGCAGTTCTTC. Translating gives CASRAGLNEQFF.

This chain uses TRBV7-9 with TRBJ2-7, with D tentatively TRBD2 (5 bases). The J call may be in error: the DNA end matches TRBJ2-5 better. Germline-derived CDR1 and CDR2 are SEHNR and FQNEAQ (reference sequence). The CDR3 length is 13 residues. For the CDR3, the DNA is TGTGCCAGCAGCTTACCGGGGAAGGAGACCCAGTACTTC. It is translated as CASSLPGKETQYF.

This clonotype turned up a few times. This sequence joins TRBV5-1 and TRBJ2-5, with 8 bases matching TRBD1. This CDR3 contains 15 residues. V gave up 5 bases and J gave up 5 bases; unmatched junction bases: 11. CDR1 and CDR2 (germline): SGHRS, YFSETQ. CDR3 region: CASRAQGALMETQYF. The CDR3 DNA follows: TGCGCCAGCAGAGCCCAGGGGGCCTTGATGGAGACCCAGTACTTC.